This record covers a single TCR beta chain. Its antigen is still unknown. Nothing much larger sits one base from this clone, and base qualities are not available. The entry originates in a study of cytomegalovirus exposure and HLA in healthy donors (dated by TCRdb to 2017 to 2019). In the study overall: An earlier analysis of some 620 of the donors reported approximately 260 Gb of sequence data and 95 million to 130 million unique TCR beta sequences obtained from roughly 170 million T cells. Donor age, sex, ethnicity and CMV serostatus were compiled alongside the repertoire data. The study was designed to test whether signatures of past pathogen exposure could be identified by cataloging public T cell receptors. The T cell repertoires of roughly 660 subjects were profiled by immunosequencing and related to cytomegalovirus serostatus. Roughly five DR-DQ haplotypes were handled as single units for association and clustering because linkage in the cohort was strong. On average, roughly 240,000 unique TCR beta nucleotide sequences were sequenced per donor among more than 350 genotyped donors of the cohort, with roughly 18% of those sequences being non-productive. Every repertoire in the discovery cohort had been generated on one and the same sequencing platform. An earlier analysis of fewer than 700 of the donors applied high-throughput TCR beta sequencing to assess whether each TCR beta V gene segment acted as functional or pseudogenic. In a later genetic analysis, genome-wide SNP genotypes for about 60% of the 666 donors were used, and that subset was treated as a discovery cohort. To study patterns of TCR occurrence, a later analysis re-analyzed previously published TCR beta repertoires from several hundred donors and added high-resolution HLA genotyping. High-throughput TCR immunosequencing, statistical association of individual TCRs with disease status, and machine learning were combined to predict cytomegalovirus infection status. Class I and class II HLA loci were covered by the typing at four-digit resolution. Along with the approximately 700-subject first cohort, a separate validation cohort of over a hundred different subjects was used. The later analysis used no new phenotypic data to find candidate immune exposures, relying instead on TCR beta sequences and their occurrence across donors. Roughly 300 gigabases of sequencing data and around 87 million unique TCR sequences were included in an early release covering around 650 HLA-typed donors. The genetic ancestry cluster associated with self-reported Caucasian donors included around four fifths of the approximately 430 genotyped donors. The number of donors typed differed by locus, with about 629-630 for A, B, C, DRB1 and DQB1, around 500 for DQA1, 600 to 610 for DPA1, and some 440 for DPB1.

Study-level results and caveats: Cytomegalovirus status was reported to be diagnosed by the classifier with high specificity and sensitivity in both the original and validation cohorts. The 87-base-pair reads could not distinguish some IMGT-functional V segments, including TRBV6-2 and TRBV6-3, so those segments were excluded. In vitro tests confirmed that a few of the cytomegalovirus-associated TCR beta chains recognize cytomegalovirus antigens. A further reported finding was that TCR beta sequences accurately predicted the HLA-A and HLA-B alleles for most subjects in the first cohort. The presence/absence analyses assumed that sequencing depth was roughly uniform across donors, and that assumption may not be true. A total of 164 TCR beta chains were listed by the study as associated with cytomegalovirus. Several of the top co-occurrence clusters appeared to be linked to parvovirus B19, influenza, CMV and Epstein-Barr virus, according to a later analysis. The only immune exposure information available for the cohort was CMV serostatus. In a later analysis, most CMV-associated TCR beta chains were found to appear HLA-restricted, with HLA associations seemingly driven largely by CMV exposure. Because counts were too low, some 17 rarely observed V segments, including chromosome 9 orphons, were excluded from the earlier analysis of roughly 580 of the donors. In an earlier analysis of some 550 of the donors, most TCR beta V segments were observed in productive rearrangements about 87% or about 30% of the time, broadly matching IMGT annotations. In a later genetic analysis, a missense DCLRE1C variant was associated with V-gene and J-gene trimming of TCR beta chains, and the association was replicated in an independent cohort. The authors suggested that the approach could potentially be extended to other disease states and immunological phenotypes. HLA typing was unavailable for some donors at each locus, so association tests used only the typed subset. The sequencing pipeline was judged likely to have produced a cluster of highly shared sequence variants as a technical artifact. Linkage disequilibrium might explain the correlated functional status among segregating V segments, but an unknown experimental factor could not be excluded. Specific HLA alleles were associated with 16,951 TCR beta sequences at a false discovery rate of 0.05 in a later analysis. A later genetic analysis reported fewer N-insertions in productive TCRs among donors in an Asian-associated ancestry cluster than the approximately 700-donor mean. The cohort was sequenced for TCR beta chains only, and without alpha or paired-chain data the features that could be detected were limited. In a later analysis, TCR association rates were found to vary across HLA loci, with the most associated TCRs seen for DRB1 alleles and the fewest for HLA-C alleles. Assigning TCR associations to individual alleles was difficult when HLA alleles, especially DR and DQ, strongly co-occurred. Compared with equally common non-associated chains, HLA-associated TCR beta chains in a later analysis were more clonally expanded and had lower generation probabilities. Most TCR sequences were seen in very few donors, while some public TCRs were found in many individuals.

Inclusive of the bounding cysteine and phenylalanine, the CDR3 is 15 residues long. The CDR3 DNA has 45 bases and is translated from base 1. The junction shows trimming of 7 bases on V and 3 bases on J, plus 19 bases between the germline ends. The germline V gene encodes CDR1 MNHNS and CDR2 SASEGT. Receptor libraries were prepared by the immunoSEQ multiplex PCR assay. The multiplex PCR relied on a mix of 60 forward primers for TCR Vbeta segments and 13 reverse primers for TCR Jbeta segments. The CDR3 region of rearranged TCR beta genes was amplified from genomic DNA with a multiplex PCR assay. On the Illumina HiSeq System, the amplified TCR beta libraries were sequenced as 87-base-pair reads. Per the original workflow: A later analysis tallied 75 million to 85 million unique TCR beta chains across the 550 to 850 repertoires, and approximately 12 million of those chains were shared by two or more donors. Raw reads were error-corrected and collapsed into unique sequences by a nearest-neighbor algorithm in which closely related sequences were merged to remove PCR and sequencing errors. CDR3 sequences were aligned to IMGT reference sequences to assign V, D and J gene segments. For a sequence to be retained, a match of at least six nucleotides was required to both a V gene segment and a J gene segment. A rearrangement counted as productive if the CDR3 had no stop codons and remained in frame with V and J, and every other rearrangement counted as non-productive. CDR3 was defined by IMGT convention, running from the second conserved V-encoded cysteine to the conserved J-encoded phenylalanine. The earlier analysis of a few hundred of the donors excluded any sequence lacking an unambiguous match to a single V gene segment. An earlier analysis of over 450 of the donors classified V segments as functional when productive rearrangements were above 56.7% and as segregating when the standard deviation between donors was above 5%. To diagnose cytomegalovirus status from the catalog of TCR beta chain sequences, a statistical classification framework was built. V and J gene assignment, in a later analysis, came from comparing TCR nucleotide sequences with IMGT/GENE-DB human TR gene sequences. In a later analysis, CDR3 sequences and most-parsimonious VDJ recombination scenarios were assigned using the TCRdist pipeline. In a later analysis, each TCR beta chain was defined by its CDR3 amino acid sequence together with its V-gene family, and reads without a unique V-gene family were excluded. To address suspected cross-contamination and a sequencing artifact, a later analysis removed 592 highly shared, low-generation-probability nucleotide sequences. In a later analysis, a clonal expansion index for each public chain was calculated from normalized within-repertoire ranks of inferred template counts. In a later analysis, generation probabilities were computed using a VDJ recombination model fitted to out-of-frame rearrangements, and the results were checked against IGoR. A later analysis scored TCR-TCR, TCR-HLA and TCR-CMV co-occurrence with hypergeometric tests, applying a repertoire-size bias correction to TCR pairs. In a later analysis, false discovery rates were estimated by permuting HLA or CMV assignments 20 times. In a later analysis, co-occurring TCRs were grouped using DBSCAN, and TCRdist sequence similarity was added for clustering within HLA-allele-positive subsets. Co-occurrence clustering excluded repertoires with fewer than 30,000 or more than 120,000 public chains, plus five with anomalous nucleotide sharing. TCRdb mirrors the immuneACCESS table, restricted to in-frame sequences. Some clones are absent from its copies; in checked studies, under half trace to an unresolved V gene, and the reason for the others is unknown. From that table come the V and J calls and clone size; the DNA was used to work out D and trimming. Recorded for this sample are around 150,000 clones; 84% of them occurred a single time. The ten largest account for 1.9% of the sample.

The cohort was made up of around 720 healthy bone marrow donors. Cohort members were all nominally healthy when sampled, although unrecorded immune exposures were likely present. The donor tested CMV seronegative, placing the donor among the 300 to 400 seronegative members of the cohort. Every donor gave a peripheral blood sample, and the peripheral blood mononuclear cells from that sample were used for TCR beta sequencing. Genomic DNA was extracted from the blood cell samples with the Qiagen DNeasy Blood Extraction Kit. The origin of this receptor is a man between 18 and 29 years old in good health and CMV-seronegative. Sequenced: PBMCs. In this chain, TRBV6-1 is recombined with TRBJ2-7, and possibly TRBD1, on 5 matching bases. The nucleotide sequence reads as follows: TGTGCCAGCACCGCTCCAGGGTGGCGCATCTACGAGCAGTACTTC. It codes for CASTAPGWRIYEQYF.